This is a list of T cell receptor beta chains from one sample in a study of T-cell memory formation after mild COVID-19. Each CDR3 protein is one row after TCRdb ran MiXCR on the 5' RACE reads. The sample includes 150,000 to 200,000 distinct CDR3 sequences, more than 14% seen only once; the top ten take 11% to 15%. The sample consisted of PBMCs or a T cell subset sorted from them (not recorded which). All receptors derive from an adult woman who had mild COVID-19 (a few samples of this study predate the infection). Cell type and time point are not known. The CDR3 runs from the conserved cysteine through the conserved F or W. A D gene is named only where the DNA matches it firmly. Clone size is given for some rows only: seen once, a few or many times, or a class if the clone is expanded.

V	D	size	J	DNA	CDR3
TRBV5-5	TRBD1	NA	TRBJ2-2	TGTGCCAGCAGCCCCGGGACAGGGAGACAAGGGGAGCTGTTTTTT	CASSPGTGRQGELFF
TRBV12-3/TRBV12-4	NA	many	TRBJ2-7	TGTGCCAGCAGTCAGGGTCCCTACGAGCAGTACTTC	CASSQGPYEQYF
TRBV5-4	TRBD2	NA	TRBJ2-7	TGTGCCAGCAGCCAAGGACTAGCGGGGAGGGACGAGCAGTACTTC	CASSQGLAGRDEQYF
TRBV12-3/TRBV12-4	NA	NA	TRBJ2-7	TGTGCCAGCAGTCCCCCGCCCCCCGTACACTACGAGCAGTACTTC	CASSPPPPVHYEQYF
TRBV19	TRBD1	NA	TRBJ2-5	TGTGCCAGTAGGCCACAGGGGAAAGGGGAGACCCAGTACTTC	CASRPQGKGETQYF
TRBV12-3/TRBV12-4	TRBD1	NA	TRBJ2-7	TGTGCCAGCAGTTTCTTGAGGACAGGGGGGATCCCTTTACTTAGCTCCTACGAGCAGTACTTC	CASSFLRTGGIPLLSSYEQYF
TRBV5-5	TRBD2	few	TRBJ2-7	TGTGCCAGCAGCCTACTAGCGAGTCCCTACGAGCAGTACTTC	CASSLLASPYEQYF
TRBV4-1	TRBD2	few	TRBJ2-2	TGCGCCAGCAGCCAAGTCGGCATCGGGGGGGCTCTGGACGGGGAGCTGTTTTTT	CASSQVGIGGALDGELFF
TRBV6-5	NA	NA	TRBJ2-7	TGTGCCAGCCATAGTCAGGGGCGATCCTACGAGCAGTACTTC	CASHSQGRSYEQYF
TRBV5-1	TRBD1	NA	TRBJ1-1	TGCGCCAGCAGCACAGGGGCGAACACTGAAGCTTTCTTT	CASSTGANTEAFF
TRBV9	NA	NA	TRBJ2-7	TGTGCCAGCAGCGTAGGGATAAGGGGTCAAACCTACGAGCAGTACTTC	CASSVGIRGQTYEQYF
TRBV2	NA	NA	TRBJ2-5	TGTGCCAGCAGTAAGGACGGACAAGAGACCCAGTACTTC	CASSKDGQETQYF
TRBV5-4	NA	NA	TRBJ2-2	TGTGCCAGCAGCACCGTACGAGGGCCCGGGGAGCTGTTTTTT	CASSTVRGPGELFF
TRBV12-3/TRBV12-4	NA	NA	TRBJ2-3	TGTGCCAGCAGTTCGCGTCCACTAGAGGATACGCAGTATTTT	CASSSRPLEDTQYF
TRBV19	NA	few	TRBJ2-6	TGTGCCAGTAGTATTGGGGACGCCGTCTCTGGGGCCAACGTCCTGACTTTC	CASSIGDAVSGANVLTF
TRBV4-3	NA	NA	TRBJ2-5	TGCGCCAGCAGCCTCGGGACTGTATACCAAGAGACCCAGTACTTC	CASSLGTVYQETQYF
TRBV2	TRBD2	few	TRBJ2-7	TGTGCCAGCAGTGTTCAAATTGGATTCGAGACTAGCGTACGAACCTACGAGCAGTACTTC	CASSVQIGFETSVRTYEQYF
TRBV2	TRBD2	NA	TRBJ2-2	TGTGCCAGCAGTGAACGTACGGGGGGAACCGGGGAGCTGTTTTTT	CASSERTGGTGELFF
TRBV7-9	NA	NA	TRBJ2-3	TGTGCCAGCAGCCCCACCCCCGGTCACACGCAGTATTTT	CASSPTPGHTQYF
TRBV7-2	NA	NA	TRBJ1-3	TGTGCCAGCAGCCCCCAGCGGGGTAGCCTCTCTGGAAACACCATATATTTT	CASSPQRGSLSGNTIYF
TRBV12-3/TRBV12-4	NA	NA	TRBJ1-5	TGTGCCAGCAGTATCAGGGGTATAGGCAATCAGCCCCAGCATTTT	CASSIRGIGNQPQHF
TRBV5-1	NA	NA	TRBJ2-3	TGCGCCAGCGCCGAAGGACCACTCACAGATACGCAGTATTTT	CASAEGPLTDTQYF
TRBV4-1	TRBD2	few	TRBJ2-1	TGCGCCAGCAGCTGGACTAGCGGGGATGTGAGCTCCTACAATGAGCAGTTCTTC	CASSWTSGDVSSYNEQFF
TRBV10-3	TRBD2	NA	TRBJ2-1	TGTGCCATCAGGACACCAACTAGCGGGGGCGGTGGTGAGCAGTTCTTC	CAIRTPTSGGGGEQFF
TRBV6-6	NA	few	TRBJ1-4	TGTGCCAGCAGAGACCTGAATGAAAAACTGTTTTTT	CASRDLNEKLFF
TRBV12-3/TRBV12-4	TRBD2	NA	TRBJ2-5	TGTGCCAGCAGTTTGGGCTTGACTAGCGGGGTGGCAAAAGAGACCCAGTACTTC	CASSLGLTSGVAKETQYF
TRBV3-1	NA	few	TRBJ2-5	TGTGCCAGCAGCCAGATGGGGGGCCGCGGAGAGACCCAGTACTTC	CASSQMGGRGETQYF
TRBV6-5	NA	few	TRBJ1-6	TGTGCCAGCAGTTACTCCGCAGGTTGGAGCTCCTATAATTCACCCCTCCACTTT	CASSYSAGWSSYNSPLHF
TRBV4-3	NA	few	TRBJ2-2	TGCGCCAGCAGCCAAGAAGGTGGCCGAACCGCGAACACCGGGGAGCTGTTTTTT	CASSQEGGRTANTGELFF
TRBV6-1	NA	few	TRBJ1-6	TGTGCCAGCAGTGAAGGAGTGGGGTTCAATTCACCCCTCCACTTT	CASSEGVGFNSPLHF
TRBV4-1	NA	many	TRBJ2-5	TGCGCCAGCAGCCAAGGGGCTCAAGAGACCCAGTACTTC	CASSQGAQETQYF
TRBV5-6	NA	NA	TRBJ1-4	TGTGCCAGCAGCTTTCTCAGCGGGAATGAAAAACTGTTTTTT	CASSFLSGNEKLFF
TRBV12-3/TRBV12-4	NA	few	TRBJ2-1	TGTGCCAGCAGGCCCGGGAGCGGGAATGAGCAGTTCTTC	CASRPGSGNEQFF
TRBV4-3	TRBD2	few	TRBJ2-7	TGCGCCAGCAGCCAAGAACGGAATTTCCTAGCGGGAGAAGAGCAGTACTTC	CASSQERNFLAGEEQYF
TRBV12-3/TRBV12-4	NA	many	TRBJ2-3	TGTGCCAGCAGTTTTTCGACAGATACGCAGTATTTT	CASSFSTDTQYF
TRBV4-1	TRBD2	NA	TRBJ2-1	TGCGCCAGCAGACGAATATCGGGAGGGGGTGTTCTGGATGAGCAGTTCTTC	CASRRISGGGVLDEQFF
TRBV9	NA	many	TRBJ2-2	TGTGCCAGCAGCGTAGATGGACGCGTGCACACCGGGGAGCTGTTTTTT	CASSVDGRVHTGELFF
TRBV7-9	NA	few	TRBJ1-2	TGTGCCAGCAGCCCCGGGACCTTCTATGGCTACACCTTC	CASSPGTFYGYTF
TRBV12-3/TRBV12-4	TRBD2	many	TRBJ2-7	TGTGCCAGCAGGACCAGCGGGGGCTTGGCCTACGAGCAGTACTTC	CASRTSGGLAYEQYF
TRBV7-3	TRBD2	few	TRBJ2-1	TGTGCCAGCAGCCCAGGGGCTAGCGGGATGGCTGGTACTGAGCAGTTCTTC	CASSPGASGMAGTEQFF
TRBV5-1	TRBD2	few	TRBJ2-5	TGCGCCAGCCGGGGACTAGCGGGGCAAGAGACCCAGTACTTC	CASRGLAGQETQYF
TRBV10-3	NA	few	TRBJ2-3	TGTGCCATCAGTGAGTCGGGGTCCACCCGCACAGATACGCAGTATTTT	CAISESGSTRTDTQYF
TRBV7-2	TRBD2	few	TRBJ2-7	TGTGCCAGCAGCTCCAGCGGGAGAAACGTCAACGAGCAGTACTTC	CASSSSGRNVNEQYF
TRBV7-9	NA	NA	TRBJ1-1	TGTGCCAGCAGCTTACGTGGCCCCTTGGGAGGCACTGAAGCTTTCTTT	CASSLRGPLGGTEAFF
TRBV19	NA	NA	TRBJ2-2	TGTGCCAGTAGTATCATTGGGGGCGGGGAGCTGTTTTTT	CASSIIGGGELFF
TRBV24-1	NA	many	TRBJ2-3	TGTGCCACCGCCAACACAGATACGCAGTATTTT	CATANTDTQYF
TRBV5-1	NA	NA	TRBJ1-1	TGCGCCAGCAGCTTGGCCGAGGGGAACACTGAAGCTTTCTTT	CASSLAEGNTEAFF
TRBV11-2	NA	NA	TRBJ2-7	TGTGCCAGCAGTTCACTCCGGGTGGGGCACGGGAAAGATGACGAGCAGTACTTC	CASSSLRVGHGKDDEQYF
TRBV29-1	TRBD1	NA	TRBJ1-2	TGCAGCGCGGCGGGACAGAGGGGCTACACCTTC	CSAAGQRGYTF
TRBV29-1	TRBD2	NA	TRBJ2-1	TGCAGCCACAAAAGCGGGAGGGGGAACAATGAGCAGTTCTTC	CSHKSGRGNNEQFF
TRBV10-3	NA	few	TRBJ2-3	TGTGCCATCAGTGAGTCGATGGCCGATACGCAGTATTTT	CAISESMADTQYF
TRBV27	TRBD1	NA	TRBJ1-2	TGTGCCAGCAGTATACTGGGACAGGCCGGACCTGGCTACACCTTC	CASSILGQAGPGYTF
TRBV7-3	NA	few	TRBJ2-1	TGTGCCAGCAGTTCTCCTAGAGGTGAGCAGTTCTTC	CASSSPRGEQFF
TRBV7-2	NA	few	TRBJ2-2	TGTGCCAGCATGCAGCTAGCGAACACCGGGGAGCTGTTTTTT	CASMQLANTGELFF
TRBV7-6	TRBD1	many	TRBJ2-7	TGTGCCAGCAGCTTCGGGACAGCCTACGAGCAGTACTTC	CASSFGTAYEQYF
TRBV10-3	TRBD1	few	TRBJ2-7	TGTGCCATCAGTGAGGTGACAGGGGGGAGCTCCTACGAGCAGTACTTC	CAISEVTGGSSYEQYF
TRBV10-3	NA	NA	TRBJ1-2	TGTGCCATCACCGGCCCCAAGTACTATGGCTACACCTTC	CAITGPKYYGYTF
TRBV18	NA	few	TRBJ2-7	TGTGCCAGCTCACACGGGGACGAGCAGTACTTC	CASSHGDEQYF
TRBV12-3/TRBV12-4	TRBD1	few	TRBJ1-5	TGTGCCAGCAGGCCCGGGACAGACAATCAGCCCCAGCATTTT	CASRPGTDNQPQHF
TRBV9	TRBD1	NA	TRBJ2-7	TGTGCCAGCAGCGTAGGTATATCGGGGCAGGGGGCAGCCTACGAGCAGTACTTC	CASSVGISGQGAAYEQYF